This T cell receptor beta chain was observed in a study of post-analysis software for immune sequencing data. General study findings and limits: Among 5 or 6 TRBV segments more frequent in patients than controls were TRBV5-6, TRBV5-1 and TRBV20-1.

Regarding this clonotype: Its cognate antigen is unknown.

The TCR beta cDNA libraries contained unique molecular identifiers. TCRdb re-called the PCR reads through MiXCR, storing one row per CDR3 protein. Of approximately 690,000 distinct CDR3 sequences listed, 59% are singletons. CDR1 is ENHRY, CDR2 SYGVKD, per germline. The CDR3 has 13 residues. The germline V and J ends were trimmed by 6 bases and 3 bases, with 12 bases remaining between them. Sequenced material: blood. The gene calls are TRBV10-3 and TRBJ2-7; D is uncertain. The sequence was collected from a girl aged 2 to 10 with multiple sclerosis. CDR3 amino acids: CAIRGYSLYEQYF. The CDR3 DNA reads TGTGCCATCAGGGGGTACAGCCTCTACGAGCAGTACTTC.